This T cell receptor (beta chain) was profiled in a study of T-cell memory formation after mild COVID-19. Findings and caveats of the study: The CD4+ clones that contracted clustered mainly within CM and EM, and the CD8+ clones concentrated in EMRA. There was no confirmation that second-wave clones peaking on day 37 were SARS-CoV-2 specific.

In this sample, this clonotype turned up many times. Its specificity is not known. Trimming cost V 0 bases and J 5 bases; bases outside gene matches: 1. CDR1 SGHTA and CDR2 FQGNSA come from the germline V gene. The CDR3 consists of 14 residues. TCRdb recomputed calls from the 5' RACE reads with MiXCR, one row per CDR3 protein. The sample has 470,000 or so distinct CDR3 sequences, over 15% seen once. The TCR sequence derives from a man between 18 and 35 years old who had mild COVID-19 (a few samples of this study predate the infection). Cell type and time point are not known. This chain connects TRBV7-2 to TRBJ2-4, with 7 bases that match TRBD1. Sequenced input: PBMCs or a T cell subset sorted from them (not recorded which). CDR3 sequence (DNA): TGTGCCAGCAGCTTAGCAGGGGGCGAAAACATTCAGTACTTC. This encodes CASSLAGGENIQYF.